This T cell receptor (beta chain) was found in a study of T cell responses to AZD1222 COVID-19 vaccine. Overall study findings and caveats: Most donors were white British and more were female, and clonal diversity was possibly underestimated. The study reported that nearly half of spike-specific TCRs target unmutated variant regions. Just five to seven AZD1222 recipients tested seropositive at baseline.

The length of the CDR3 is 16 residues. Germline V gene sequence: CDR1 SGHNT, CDR2 YYREEE (reference sequence). With 4 bases removed from V and 0 bases from J, the gap between germline ends came to 11 bases. Assay used: immunoSEQ multiplex PCR; TCRdb lists only in-frame clones, some missing. This table has more than 150,000 clones, over 90% appearing once. With respect to this clone: The antigen is not known. The same CDR3 can be traced to other DNA sequences in this sample.

The receptor's source is an adult who received the AZD1222 COVID-19 vaccine. The chain has TRBV5-4 and TRBJ1-6; unclear D gene. Specimen: peripheral blood, collected 28 days after the second AZD1222 dose. The chain's CDR3 is CASSLDRSSYNSPLHF. The CDR3 nucleotides read TGTGCCAGCAGCCTTGACCGGAGCTCCTATAATTCACCCCTCCACTTT.